Following are 32 T cell receptor beta chains from one sample sequenced in a study of radiotherapy plus CTLA-4 blockade in lung cancer. This table comes from immunoSEQ multiplex PCR, and its TCRdb copy is limited to in-frame clones, with some not included. The sample comprises some 87,000 clones, over 75% of which are singletons, and 13% to 15% rests with the top ten. The specimen comprised peripheral blood, sampled from a patient treated with radiotherapy plus ipilimumab. These receptor sequences come from a human donor with non-small cell lung cancer that progressed on radiotherapy plus ipilimumab.

This chain joins TRBV19 and TRBJ1-2, with D possibly matching TRBD1 (5 bases). V was trimmed by 6 bases and J by 4 bases, leaving 15 bases between them. Per germline, CDR1 LNHDA and CDR2 SQIVND (reference sequence). The CDR3 has 14 amino acids. The CDR3, as DNA: TGTGCCAGTAGCCCTCTTGGGGCTGGCTATGGCTACACCTTC. Translation gives CASSPLGAGYGYTF. Combining the CDR3 with reference TRBV19 and TRBJ1-2 gives the whole variable domain DGGITQSPKYLFRKEGQNVTLSCEQNLNHDAMYWYRQDPGQGLRLIYYSQIVNDFQKGDIAEGYSVSREKKESFPLTVTSAQKNPTAFYLCASSPLGAGYGYTFGSGTRLTVV.

A few counts support this clone. The rearrangement joins TRBV5-6 to TRBJ1-1, with 8 bases matching TRBD1. Trimming at V came to 3 bases and at J to 4 bases, leaving 8 bases not matched to a gene. CDR3 length equals 15 residues. CDR1 SGHDT and CDR2 YYEEEE come from the germline V gene. The CDR3 nucleotides are TGTGCCAGCAGCTCACTCACAGGGGGTGGCACTGAAGCTTTCTTT. As protein: CASSSLTGGGTEAFF.

Comments on this clone: The sample contains more than one DNA sequence encoding this CDR3. This chain connects TRBV6-5 to TRBJ1-5; no reliable D call. The CDR3 length is 13 residues. Germline loops: CDR1 MNHEY, CDR2 SVGAGI. V was clipped by 3 bases and J by 4 bases, with 7 bases between them. The CDR3 here is CASSYKGNQPQHF. In DNA, the CDR3 is TGTGCCAGCAGTTATAAGGGTAATCAGCCCCAGCATTTT.

This clone was seen a single time. V usage is TRBV9 and J usage is TRBJ2-2; 9 nucleotides agree with TRBD2. Germline V lookup: CDR1 SGDLS, CDR2 YYNGEE. Unmatched junction bases numbered 4, after V lost 0 bases and J lost 4 bases. This CDR3 comprises 16 residues. The CDR3: CASSVGGLAATGELFF. The CDR3, as DNA: TGTGCCAGCAGCGTAGGGGGACTAGCAGCCACCGGGGAGCTGTTTTTT.

The CDR3 region is CASLDRLYGYTF. CDR3 DNA: TGTGCCAGTCTTGACAGACTCTATGGCTACACCTTC. This rearrangement joins TRBV19 to TRBJ1-2, with a tentative D call TRBD1 (5 bases). The V end lost 8 bases, the J end lost 4 bases, and 11 bases lay between the germline ends. Germline loops: CDR1 LNHDA, CDR2 SQIVND (reference sequence). The CDR3 totals 12 residues.

The J gene is TRBJ2-3, the V gene TRBV27, with unresolved D. Trimming removed 0 bases at V and 8 bases at J, with 3 bases between. CDR1 MNHEY and CDR2 SMNVEV come from the germline V gene (reference sequence). The CDR3 sequence is 11 residues long. The CDR3 loop reads CASSLSGTQYF. The DNA for the CDR3 is TGTGCCAGCAGTTTATCGGGTACGCAGTATTTT.

This clone has more than one count but fewer than ten. J is TRBJ2-7 and V is TRBV5-1; the match to TRBD1 covers 7 bases. The J segment lost 2 bases and the V segment lost 4 bases, leaving 6 bases of the junction unmatched. CDR3 length equals 14 residues. Looked up from germline, CDR1 is SGHRS and CDR2 is YFSETQ. CDR3 in amino acids: CASSPGQSPYEQYF. CDR3 in DNA: TGCGCCAGCAGCCCGGGACAGTCGCCCTACGAGCAGTACTTC.

In this sample, this clone turned up once. The chain links TRBV4-3 to TRBJ1-2; D is perhaps TRBD1 (5 bases). V lost 0 bases and J lost 4, with 18 bases in between. Germline V gene lookup returns CDR1 LGHNA and CDR2 YSLEER. This CDR3 contains 17 residues. CDR3 loop: CASSQDIKGPLPYGYTF. As DNA, the CDR3 is TGCGCCAGCAGCCAAGACATAAAGGGGCCCCTCCCCTATGGCTACACCTTC.

V gene TRBV29-1 combines with J gene TRBJ1-1; D not certain. The germline CDR1 and CDR2 sequences are SQVTM and ANQGSEA. The CDR3 covers 12 residues. V was trimmed by 7 bases and J by 0 bases, leaving 9 bases between them. The CDR3 nucleotides read TGCAGCGCTGGGCAGGTGAACACTGAAGCTTTCTTT. This sequence encodes CSAGQVNTEAFF.

The chain has TRBV13 and TRBJ2-5; D is undetermined. Germline CDR1 is PRHDT and CDR2 is FYEKMQ (reference sequence). The germline V and J ends were trimmed by 2 bases and 5 bases, with 3 bases remaining between them. The CDR3 is 11 amino acids. CDR3 loop: CASSLYETQYF. The CDR3 bases are TGTGCCAGCAGCTTATATGAGACCCAGTACTTC.

The chain uses TRBV5-1 and TRBJ2-7; the match to TRBD1 covers 8 bases. Germline CDR1 and CDR2: SGHRS and YFSETQ. The junction had 4 bases not matched to a gene; V was cut back by 4 bases and J by 4 bases. This CDR3 spans 13 amino acids. This CDR3 reads CASSRTGPYEQYF. CDR3 sequence (DNA): TGCGCCAGCAGCCGGACAGGGCCGTACGAGCAGTACTTC. The whole variable domain, filled in from reference TRBV5-1 and TRBJ2-7, reads KAGVTQTPRYLIKTRGQQVTLSCSPISGHRSVSWYQQTPGQGLQFLFEYFSETQRNKGNFPGRFSGRQFSNSRSEMNVSTLELGDSALYLCASSRTGPYEQYFGPGTRLTVT.

The chain carries TRBV6-1 and TRBJ1-2, with D unresolved. Trimming removed 2 bases at V and 4 bases at J, with 14 bases between. The CDR3 covers 15 residues. Germline V gives CDR1 MNHNS, CDR2 SASEGT. CDR3 loop: CASSERRAGTYGYTF. In DNA, the CDR3 is TGTGCCAGCAGTGAAAGGAGGGCGGGAACCTATGGCTACACCTTC.

The CDR3 nucleotides read TGTGCCAGCAGTTTACTTGGTGGGCAGGGCTATGGCTACACCTTC. Translation: CASSLLGGQGYGYTF. The chain is built from TRBV27 and TRBJ1-2; perhaps TRBD1 as D (5 bases). From germline, CDR1 is MNHEY and CDR2 SMNVEV (reference sequence). Between the trimmed V and J ends, which lost 2 bases and 4 bases, there was a span of 14 bases. The CDR3 sequence is 15 residues long.

The CDR3 loop reads CASIRGEQAFF. Here the CDR3 DNA reads TGTGCCAGCATCCGGGGGGAGCAAGCTTTCTTT. The chain recombines TRBV5-4 with TRBJ1-1; a weak D match, TRBD1 (5 bases). This CDR3 spans 11 amino acids. Germline-derived CDR1 and CDR2 are SGHNT and YYREEE (reference sequence). V gave up 6 bases and J gave up 9 bases, with 12 bases separating them.

The J gene is TRBJ1-4, the V gene TRBV6-1; D may be TRBD1 (6 bases). The CDR3 sequence is 15 residues long. Trimming removed 5 bases from V and 8 bases from J, with 18 bases in between. Looked up from germline, CDR1 is MNHNS and CDR2 is SASEGT. This CDR3 is CASSQFAGGGEKLFF. For the CDR3, the DNA is TGTGCCAGCAGTCAATTCGCGGGGGGGGGCGAAAAACTGTTTTTT.

The chain recombines TRBV27 with TRBJ1-1; no reliable D call. The CDR3 totals 13 residues. Trimming pared 5 bases from V and 9 bases from J, leaving 16 bases between. Germline CDR1 and CDR2: MNHEY and SMNVEV (reference sequence). The CDR3, as DNA: TGTGCCAGCAGTCAACGACCGACCCGGCAAGCTTTCTTT. This gives the protein CASSQRPTRQAFF.

This chain connects TRBV6-5 to TRBJ2-7; maybe TRBD2 (6 bases). The CDR3 has 13 amino acids. Germline CDR1 MNHEY, CDR2 SVGAGI. V lost 6 bases, J lost 3 bases, and 12 bases lay in between. The CDR3, as DNA: TGTGCCAGCAGCCGAGCGGGCTACTACGAGCAGTACTTC. Its protein is CASSRAGYYEQYF.

The rearrangement links TRBV29-1 to TRBJ2-7; weak D call: TRBD2 (6 bases). The ends were cut back, 7 bases at V and 0 bases at J, with 13 bases in the middle. This CDR3 region has 13 residues. Germline CDR1 and CDR2: SQVTM and ANQGSEA. For the CDR3, the DNA is TGCAGCGGGCGGGACGGGGGCTCCTACGAGCAGTACTTC. Its translation is CSGRDGGSYEQYF.

The chain couples TRBV6-6 to TRBJ2-2; TRBD1 might be the D (5 bases). The CDR3 length is 12 residues. Trimming removed 6 bases from V and 4 bases from J, with 6 bases in between. The V gene's germline CDR1 is MNHNY and CDR2 SVGAGI (reference sequence). The CDR3 sequence: CASSQGTGELFF. CDR3 nucleotides: TGTGCCAGCAGCCAGGGCACCGGGGAGCTGTTTTTT.

This chain connects TRBV7-2 to TRBJ2-7; 7 bases are a match to TRBD1. The CDR3 runs to 13 residues. In germline, CDR1 is SGHTA, CDR2 FQGNSA. With V trimmed by 6 bases and J by 2 bases, 4 bases remained unmatched. Here the CDR3 reads CASSWDRPYEQYF. As DNA, the CDR3 is TGTGCCAGCAGTTGGGACAGACCCTACGAGCAGTACTTC.

The rearrangement joins TRBV2 to TRBJ2-3, with a tentative D call TRBD2 (6 bases). Looked up from germline, CDR1 is SNHLY and CDR2 is FYNNEI. This CDR3 region has 15 residues. The ends were cut back, 1 base at V and 3 bases at J, with 11 bases in the middle. The CDR3 coding sequence is TGTGCCAGCAGTGAAGGGGGGGTGTGGACAGATACGCAGTATTTT. This sequence encodes CASSEGGVWTDTQYF.

The gene calls are TRBV5-4 and TRBJ2-2; D is perhaps TRBD1 or TRBD2 (5 bases each). Germline CDR1 is SGHNT and CDR2 is YYREEE (reference sequence). V lost 1 base, J lost 7 bases, and 11 bases lay in between. The CDR3 length is 14 residues. CDR3 sequence (DNA): TGTGCCAGCAGCTTGCGAGGGGCTGACGGGGAGCTGTTTTTT. Its translation: CASSLRGADGELFF.

For this clone: A read error may account for a junction end that differs from germline. This rearrangement joins TRBV27 to TRBJ2-7, with 12 bases fitting TRBD1. The germline V gene has CDR1 MNHEY and CDR2 SMNVEV (reference sequence). The CDR3 extends over 13 amino acids. In DNA, the CDR3 is TGTGCCAGCAGTTTTACGGGACAGGGGGCGCGGTATTTC. Residues: CASSFTGQGARYF.

J is TRBJ2-5 and V is TRBV5-1; D is undetermined. The germline CDR1 and CDR2 sequences are SGHRS and YFSETQ. V lost 4 bases to trimming and J lost 2 bases, with 12 bases between them. The CDR3 runs to 14 residues. The CDR3 here is CASSGDNLQETQYF. The CDR3 nucleotides are TGCGCCAGCAGCGGTGACAACTTACAAGAGACCCAGTACTTC.

A note on this clone: Other DNA variants within this sample encode the same CDR3. The chain links TRBV6-5 to TRBJ1-2; unclear D gene. CDR3 length: 14 amino acids. V was trimmed by 0 bases and J by 0 bases, leaving 5 bases between them. Per the germline V gene, CDR1 is MNHEY and CDR2 is SVGAGI. The CDR3: CASSYSIANYGYTF. The CDR3 DNA sequence: TGTGCCAGCAGTTACTCGATAGCTAACTATGGCTACACCTTC.

The genes are TRBV10-3 and TRBJ1-2; D is unresolved. The CDR3 consists of 12 residues. Germline V lookup: CDR1 ENHRY, CDR2 SYGVKD. V dropped 6 bases and J dropped 8 bases, with 13 bases sitting between them. CDR3 region: CAISQQLTGYTF. The CDR3 nucleotides are TGTGCCATCAGCCAACAGTTGACCGGCTACACCTTC.

The chain employs TRBV15 and TRBJ2-1, with D unresolved. Germline assignment: CDR1 LNHNV and CDR2 YYDKDF (reference sequence). The CDR3 extends over 18 amino acids. V was trimmed by 0 bases and J by 4 bases, leaving 19 bases between them. As DNA, the CDR3 is TGTGCCACCAGCAGAGAGGTGACGTGGAAGGCGGAATACAATGAGCAGTTCTTC. Its protein product is CATSREVTWKAEYNEQFF.

This clone was picked up a small number of times. The chain is built from TRBV11-3 and TRBJ2-3; TRBD2 matches 13 bases. The CDR3 contains 17 residues. Germline V gene sequence: CDR1 SGHNT, CDR2 YENEEA. V lost 3 bases and J lost 3; bases outside the gene matches: 6. The CDR3 spells CASSFKGLAGWTDTQYF. The CDR3 coding sequence is TGTGCCAGCAGCTTTAAGGGACTAGCGGGGTGGACAGATACGCAGTATTTT. Using reference TRBV11-3 and TRBJ2-3 for the parts outside the CDR3, the full variable domain is EAGVVQSPRYKIIEKKQPVAFWCNPISGHNTLYWYLQNLGQGPELLIRYENEEAVDDSQLPKDRFSAERLKGVDSTLKIQPAELGDSAVYLCASSFKGLAGWTDTQYFGPGTRLTVL.

V and J are TRBV6-6 and TRBJ2-3; D remains unclear. Germline CDR1 and CDR2: MNHNY and SVGAGI (reference sequence). CDR3 length equals 15 residues. Trimming removed 6 bases at V and 1 base at J, with 14 bases between. The CDR3 nucleotides read TGTGCCAGCAGAAGCCGGGCCTCGGGCACAGATACGCAGTATTTT. The encoded protein is CASRSRASGTDTQYF.

The rearrangement joins TRBV30 to TRBJ2-4; unclear D gene. Germline V lookup: CDR1 GTSNPN, CDR2 SVGIG (reference sequence). This CDR3 spans 13 amino acids. Between the trimmed V and J ends, which lost 2 bases and 0 bases, there was a span of 5 bases. This CDR3 is CAWSRLAKNIQYF. CDR3 bases: TGTGCCTGGAGTAGACTAGCCAAAAACATTCAGTACTTC.

The chain has TRBV9 and TRBJ2-1, with D tentatively TRBD1 or TRBD2 (5 bases each). The CDR3 is made up of 14 amino acids. CDR1 and CDR2 from the germline V gene are SGDLS and YYNGEE. The ends were cut back, 0 bases at V and 2 bases at J, with 6 bases in the middle. The CDR3 DNA follows: TGTGCCAGCAGCGTAGGGGGGACCTACAATGAGCAGTTCTTC. Amino acids: CASSVGGTYNEQFF.

The V gene is TRBV6-5, the J gene TRBJ2-5; no reliable D call. This CDR3 is 15 amino acids long. V lost 0 bases and J lost 7, with 15 bases in between. Per germline, CDR1 MNHEY and CDR2 SVGAGI. The CDR3 reads CASSYSGRSGVTQYF. The DNA of the CDR3 is TGTGCCAGCAGTTACTCGGGAAGGAGTGGGGTGACCCAGTACTTC.